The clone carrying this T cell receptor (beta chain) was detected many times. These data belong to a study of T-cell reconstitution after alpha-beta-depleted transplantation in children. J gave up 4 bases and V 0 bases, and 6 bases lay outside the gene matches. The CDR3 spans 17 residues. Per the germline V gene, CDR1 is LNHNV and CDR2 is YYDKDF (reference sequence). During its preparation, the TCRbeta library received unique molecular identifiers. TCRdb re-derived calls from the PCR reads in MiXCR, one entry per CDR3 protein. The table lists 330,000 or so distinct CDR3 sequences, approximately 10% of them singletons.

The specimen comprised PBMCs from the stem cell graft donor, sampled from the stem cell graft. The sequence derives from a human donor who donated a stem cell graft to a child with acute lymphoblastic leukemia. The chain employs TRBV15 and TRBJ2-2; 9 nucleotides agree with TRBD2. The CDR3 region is CATSRDLSSGATGELFF. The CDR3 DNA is TGTGCCACCAGCAGAGATCTCTCTAGCGGGGCCACCGGGGAGCTGTTTTTT.